This T cell receptor beta chain appears in the sequencing data of a study of cytomegalovirus exposure and HLA in healthy donors. PCR amplification relied on 60 Vbeta primers (plus 13 Jbeta primers). The protocol was immunoSEQ multiplex PCR, while the TCRdb copy is restricted to in-frame clones and leaves out a portion. The sample shows approximately 150,000 clones, approximately 71% of them seen only once. Overall study results and limits: TCR beta V- and J-gene trimming, according to a later analysis, was linked to a missense DCLRE1C variant.

Deletions cut 3 bases from V and 1 base from J, with 7 bases between. This CDR3 is built from 13 residues. The germline CDR1 and CDR2 sequences are SEHNR and FQNEAQ (reference sequence). In regard to this clone: The target antigen is unknown.

What was sequenced was PBMCs. This sequence was found in a woman under 30 in good health and CMV-seropositive. The chain employs TRBV7-9 and TRBJ2-7; the D gene is possibly TRBD2 (5 bases). For the CDR3, the DNA is TGTGCCAGCAGCTTTGAGGGATCCTACGAGCAGTACTTC. It specifies CASSFEGSYEQYF.